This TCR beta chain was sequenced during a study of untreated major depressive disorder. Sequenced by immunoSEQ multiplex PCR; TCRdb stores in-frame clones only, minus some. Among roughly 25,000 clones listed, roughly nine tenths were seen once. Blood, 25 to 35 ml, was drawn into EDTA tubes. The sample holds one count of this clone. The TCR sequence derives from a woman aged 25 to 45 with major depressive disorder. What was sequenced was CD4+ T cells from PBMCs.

The DNA of the CDR3 is TGTGCCAGCAGCCTGACAGGGGGCGGGGATGAAAAACTGTTTTTT. Translated: CASSLTGGGDEKLFF. V usage is TRBV5-6 and J usage is TRBJ1-4, with 10 bases fitting TRBD1. V gave up 4 bases and J gave up 6 bases; unmatched junction bases: 6. CDR1 SGHDT and CDR2 YYEEEE come from the germline V gene. This CDR3 spans 15 amino acids.